A selection of T cell receptor beta chains follows, all from one sample in a study of blood T cell repertoires in COVID-19. Profiling relied on immunoSEQ multiplex PCR, and the TCRdb table lists in-frame clones only, not all of them. The sample consists of roughly 39,000 clones, 80% to 90% of them appearing once. The sample was peripheral blood. The receptor set was obtained from a man aged 25 to 40 with active or convalescent COVID-19. The CDR3 runs from the conserved cysteine through the conserved F or W. A D gene is named only where the DNA matches it firmly. Clone size is given for some rows only: seen once, a few or many times, or a class if the clone is expanded.

d_call j_call v_call clone_size cdr3_aa cdr3_nt
TRBD1 TRBJ1-1 TRBV7-9 - CASSLRSLGQSEAFF TGTGCCAGCAGCTTAAGATCGTTGGGACAGAGTGAAGCTTTCTTT
TRBD1 TRBJ2-7 TRBV19 - CASSPGTGPYEQYF TGTGCCAGTAGCCCCGGGACAGGGCCCTACGAGCAGTACTTC
TRBD1 TRBJ1-1 TRBV5-1 - CASSLDRGTEAFF TGCGCCAGCAGCTTGGACAGGGGCACTGAAGCTTTCTTT
- TRBJ2-1 TRBV7-8 - CASSRTTNDEQFF TGTGCCAGCAGCCGAACCACAAACGATGAGCAGTTCTTC
- TRBJ2-6 TRBV7-8 - CASSTGPGANVLTF TGTGCCAGCAGCACAGGCCCTGGGGCCAACGTCCTGACTTTC
TRBD1 TRBJ1-5 TRBV19 - CASNAGGRAQHF TGTGCCAGTAACGCAGGGGGTAGAGCCCAGCATTTT
- TRBJ1-2 TRBV5-6 - CASSLLDRDPYTPNYGYTF TGTGCCAGCAGCTTGTTGGACAGAGACCCATATACACCTAACTATGGCTACACCTTC
TRBD1 TRBJ2-7 TRBV5-6 - CASSLGGTAAYEQYF TGTGCCAGCAGCTTGGGGGGGACAGCCGCCTACGAGCAGTACTTC
- TRBJ2-3 TRBV7-9 - CASSLRQSTDTQYF TGTGCCAGCAGCTTAAGACAGAGCACAGATACGCAGTATTTT
TRBD1 TRBJ1-4 TRBV6-6 - CASRRNRGNEKLFF TGTGCCAGCAGGCGTAACAGGGGGAATGAAAAACTGTTTTTT
- TRBJ1-1 TRBV2 - CASILTGGLNTEAFF TGTGCCAGCATTTTGACAGGAGGCCTGAACACTGAAGCTTTCTTT
- TRBJ1-1 TRBV6-5 - CASSYGEEGTEAFF TGTGCCAGCAGTTACGGGGAGGAAGGGACTGAAGCTTTCTTT
- TRBJ1-4 TRBV19 - CASRRAAGKLFF TGTGCCAGTCGTAGGGCCGCGGGAAAACTGTTTTTT
TRBD1 TRBJ2-3 TRBV3-1/TRBV3-2 - CASSPQGATDTQYF TGTGCCAGCAGCCCACAGGGGGCAACAGATACGCAGTATTTT
TRBD1 TRBJ2-7 TRBV5-6 - CASSSPGTGGIEQYF TGTGCCAGCAGCTCTCCCGGGACAGGGGGTATCGAGCAGTACTTC
TRBD1 TRBJ2-7 TRBV5-1 - CASSPDRVTYEQYF TGCGCCAGCAGCCCGGACAGGGTCACCTACGAGCAGTACTTC
- TRBJ1-1 TRBV6-6 once CASSTHSTEAFF TGTGCCAGCAGCACGCATAGCACTGAAGCTTTCTTT
TRBD1 TRBJ1-5 TRBV10-2 - CASSTGTGVSNQPQHF TGCGCCAGCAGCACCGGGACAGGGGTGAGCAATCAGCCCCAGCATTTT
- TRBJ2-1 TRBV12-5 - CASGPEGVSRFF TGTGCTAGTGGTCCTGAGGGAGTGTCTCGGTTCTTC
TRBD1 TRBJ2-3 TRBV25-1 few CASSGQGSSTDTQYF TGTGCCAGCAGTGGACAGGGGTCTTCCACAGATACGCAGTATTTT
TRBD1 TRBJ1-2 TRBV15 - CATSLDRDYGYTF TGTGCCACCAGTCTAGACAGGGACTATGGCTACACCTTC
TRBD1 TRBJ1-2 TRBV6-5 - CASSQTGAYYGYTF TGTGCCAGCAGTCAGACAGGGGCGTACTATGGCTACACCTTC
- TRBJ1-1 TRBV9 - CASRGAPGEAFF TGTGCCAGCAGGGGGGCCCCTGGGGAAGCTTTCTTT
- TRBJ2-2 TRBV4-2 few CASSQIGGLTLNTGELFF TGTGCCAGCAGCCAAATAGGAGGGTTGACCCTTAACACCGGGGAGCTGTTTTTT
- TRBJ1-5 TRBV10-3 few CAISESGEASNQPQHF TGTGCCATCAGTGAGTCTGGGGAGGCCAGCAATCAGCCCCAGCATTTT